This T cell receptor beta chain appears in the sequencing data of a study of blood T cell repertoires in COVID-19. J gave up 3 bases and V 4 bases, and 7 bases lay outside the gene matches. This CDR3 has 16 residues. Sequencing was performed with immunoSEQ multiplex PCR; in TCRdb, only in-frame clones are kept and a portion is missing. This sample yields under 110,000 clones, of which about two thirds are seen a single time; approximately 0.9% belongs to the top ten. The sequencing input was peripheral blood. The chain uses TRBV23-1 and TRBJ1-5, with 9 bases that match TRBD1. TRBV23-1 belongs to the ORF category, with a function that is uncertain. The TCR originated in a human donor with acute or convalescent COVID-19. The donor label of this sample is uncertain. CDR3 residues: CASSPQQGAHNQPQHF. The CDR3 DNA is TGCGCCAGCAGTCCCCAACAGGGGGCTCACAATCAGCCCCAGCATTTT.